These T cell receptor beta chains were read from a single sample in a study of control samples from healthy donors and cancer patients. Clones were read by immunoSEQ multiplex PCR, and TCRdb kept only the in-frame ones, dropping some. The table includes some 130,000 clones, just under 95% detected once. Sequencing was done on a sample of blood. Receptors originate from a man aged 18 to 30 in good health. The conserved cysteine and the conserved F or W are not part of the CDR3 here. Clone size is stated in some rows and not others, as once, few, many or a class when expanded.

TRBV19	.	12	ASSFGGSHSPLH
TRBV9	.	12	ASSVGGVGQPQH
TRBV6-1	.	14	ASSELRGRATGELF
TRBV30	.	10	AWIRGAGELF
TRBV3-1/TRBV3-2	.	13	ASAGINSGAYEQY
TRBV28	.	14	ASSQLQGGTNTEAF
TRBV18	.	14	ASSPQGLWWNTEAF
TRBV30	.	12	AFSGTGVSYEQY
TRBV6-6	.	10	ASKGQGINQY
TRBV11-2	once	11	ASSSGGQYEQY
TRBV28	.	13	ASRTSSTGTAEAF
TRBV5-1	.	12	ASSLGGNQETQY
TRBV24-1	.	12	ATSDQANTGELF
TRBV11-2	.	13	ASSLGEWGITEAF
TRBV9	.	13	ASSVDGQLDTEAF
TRBV18	.	13	ASSPYGTRDEKLF
TRBV20-1	.	11	SASSSRETEAF
TRBV3-1/TRBV3-2	.	12	ASSQLSGAYGYT
TRBV29-1	.	11	SVTARYTDTQY
TRBV5-1	.	14	ASSSLAGDRTDTQY
TRBV28	.	13	ASSLPFRRVYEQY
TRBV5-1	.	15	ASTTGLASWNTGELF
TRBV9	few	12	ASTAGNSGNTIY
TRBV4-1	.	11	ASSPIARYGYT
TRBV2	.	13	ASSWPAGGQETQY
TRBV4-1	.	15	ASSQDEGAGGQETQY
TRBV4-1	.	16	ASSQLLLTSGVSYEQY
TRBV18	.	13	ASSPGVYSYNEQF
TRBV9	.	13	ASSATGYLNQPQH
TRBV11-2	.	12	ASSYLGGLGKLF
TRBV3-1/TRBV3-2	.	14	ASSLYTGQDNYGYT
TRBV3-1/TRBV3-2	.	13	ASRETAFGWNTQY
TRBV10-1	.	12	ASSSTGMNTEAF
TRBV6-5	.	13	ASTDGRTGDYGYT
TRBV12-3/TRBV12-4	few	11	ASSRQYNTEAF
TRBV25-1	.	12	ASSATGTSGLAF
TRBV7-9	.	11	ASSPAGGQPQH
TRBV5-1	.	12	ASSLFQGNTEAF
TRBV4-2	.	15	ASSQDKTPSNTDTQY
TRBV15	.	11	ATGLSSLNEQY
TRBV5-1	.	11	ASSLDRGGEQF
TRBV4-2	.	12	ASSRQGGYNEQF